The rows below give T cell receptor beta chains drawn from one sample of a study of human T cells and chemical hapten exposure. In TCRdb, the RACE reads were re-called with MiXCR into one record per CDR3 protein. The sample holds 90,000 to 110,000 distinct CDR3 sequences, less than 35% seen once. Sample: whole blood, taken in connection with sensitization to the hapten diphenylcyclopropenone (DPC). These receptors were collected from a man between 35 and 55 years old with alopecia areata. Some clones in this sample may be carry-over from other donors' samples. CDR3s include the opening cysteine and the closing phenylalanine or tryptophan. D genes are given only for firm matches. Clone size is not always given. Where it is, it says once, few, many or a class for expanded clones.

TRBV29-1,TRBJ2-3,NA,NA,TGCAGCGTTGCTGGTCGAGCAGATACGCAGTATTTT,CSVAGRADTQYF
TRBV20-1,TRBJ2-5,few,NA,TGCAGTGCCGACCGGGGGATGGAGACCCAGTACTTC,CSADRGMETQYF
TRBV4-3,TRBJ1-1,NA,NA,TGCGCCAGCAGCCAAGACGGGACCTCTGAAGCTTTCTTT,CASSQDGTSEAFF
TRBV3-1,TRBJ2-1,once,TRBD2,TGTGCCAGCAGCCAAGAATTCCGGGAGGGCCTCAATGAGCAGTTCTTC,CASSQEFREGLNEQFF
TRBV7-8,TRBJ2-1,NA,TRBD2,TGTGCCAGCAGCTTGCCGGGGACTAGCAGGGTAAATGAGCAGTTCTTC,CASSLPGTSRVNEQFF
TRBV7-9,TRBJ2-1,few,TRBD2,TGTGCCAGCAGCTTAGTCCTAGCGGGAGTGAACAATGAGCAGTTCTTC,CASSLVLAGVNNEQFF
TRBV5-6,TRBJ2-4,NA,NA,TGTGCCAGCAGCCCCCCGGGGCCCACGATAGCCAAAAACATTCAGTACTTC,CASSPPGPTIAKNIQYF
TRBV12-3/TRBV12-4,TRBJ1-2,NA,NA,TGTGCCAGCAGCCGCGGACACAACTATGGCTACACCTTC,CASSRGHNYGYTF
TRBV11-2,TRBJ2-3,few,NA,TGTGCCAGCAGCTTTCAAAGAACTAGCACAGATACGCAGTATTTT,CASSFQRTSTDTQYF
TRBV5-6,TRBJ2-2,few,NA,TGTGCCAGCAGCTTGGACTACAACACCGGGGAGCTGTTTTTT,CASSLDYNTGELFF